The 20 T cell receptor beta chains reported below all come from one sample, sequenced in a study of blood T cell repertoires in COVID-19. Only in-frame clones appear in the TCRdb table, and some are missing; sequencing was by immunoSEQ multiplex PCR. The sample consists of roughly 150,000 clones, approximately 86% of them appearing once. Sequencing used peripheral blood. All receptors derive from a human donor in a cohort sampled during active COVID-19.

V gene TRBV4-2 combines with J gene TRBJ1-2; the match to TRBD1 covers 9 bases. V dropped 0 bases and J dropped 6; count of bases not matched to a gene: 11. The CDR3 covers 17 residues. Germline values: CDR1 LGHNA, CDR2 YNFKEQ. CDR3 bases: TGTGCCAGCAGCCAAGATGATACAGGGGGCACGACGAATGGCTACACCTTC. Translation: CASSQDDTGGTTNGYTF.

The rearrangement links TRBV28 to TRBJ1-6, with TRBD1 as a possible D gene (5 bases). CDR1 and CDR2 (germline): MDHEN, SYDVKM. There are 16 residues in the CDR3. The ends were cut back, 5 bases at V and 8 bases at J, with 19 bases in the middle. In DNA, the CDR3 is TGTGCCAGCAGTCTTTTCTTATCGGGGGGGGATTCACCCCTCCACTTT. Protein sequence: CASSLFLSGGDSPLHF.

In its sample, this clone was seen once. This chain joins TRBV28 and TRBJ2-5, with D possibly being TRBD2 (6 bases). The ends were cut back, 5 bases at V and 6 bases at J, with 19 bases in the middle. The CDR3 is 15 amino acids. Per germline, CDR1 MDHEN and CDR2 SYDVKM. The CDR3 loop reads CASSVRDSRTKTQYF. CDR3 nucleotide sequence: TGTGCCAGCAGTGTTCGGGACTCCCGTACAAAGACCCAGTACTTC.

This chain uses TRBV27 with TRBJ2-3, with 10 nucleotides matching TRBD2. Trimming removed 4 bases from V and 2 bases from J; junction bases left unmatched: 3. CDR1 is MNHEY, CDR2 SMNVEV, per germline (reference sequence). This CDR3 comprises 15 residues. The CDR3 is CASSYLAGDTDTQYF. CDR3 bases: TGTGCCAGCAGTTATCTAGCGGGGGACACAGATACGCAGTATTTT.

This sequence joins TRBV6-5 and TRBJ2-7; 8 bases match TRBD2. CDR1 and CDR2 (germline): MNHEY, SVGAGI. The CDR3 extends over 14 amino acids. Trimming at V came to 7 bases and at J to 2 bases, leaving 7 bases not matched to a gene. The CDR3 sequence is CASTGGGEAYEQYF. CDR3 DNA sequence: TGTGCCAGCACCGGGGGGGGCGAGGCCTACGAGCAGTACTTC.

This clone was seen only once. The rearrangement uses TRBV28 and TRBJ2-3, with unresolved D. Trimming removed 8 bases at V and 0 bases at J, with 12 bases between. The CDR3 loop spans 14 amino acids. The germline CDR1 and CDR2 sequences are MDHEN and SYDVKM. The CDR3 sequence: CASCRPSSTDTQYF. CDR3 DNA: TGTGCCAGCTGCCGCCCCAGTAGCACAGATACGCAGTATTTT.

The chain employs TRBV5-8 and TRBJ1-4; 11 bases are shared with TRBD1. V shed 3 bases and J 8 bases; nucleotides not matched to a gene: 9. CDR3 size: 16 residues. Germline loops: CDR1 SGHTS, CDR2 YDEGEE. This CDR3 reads CASSSTDRGRREKLFF. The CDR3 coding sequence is TGTGCCAGCAGCTCTACGGACAGGGGGCGAAGAGAAAAACTGTTTTTT.

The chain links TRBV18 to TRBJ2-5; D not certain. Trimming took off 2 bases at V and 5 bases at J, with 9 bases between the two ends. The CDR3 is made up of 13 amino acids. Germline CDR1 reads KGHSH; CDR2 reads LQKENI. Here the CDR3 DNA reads TGTGCCAGCTCACCATCGAACGGGGAGACCCAGTACTTC. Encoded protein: CASSPSNGETQYF.

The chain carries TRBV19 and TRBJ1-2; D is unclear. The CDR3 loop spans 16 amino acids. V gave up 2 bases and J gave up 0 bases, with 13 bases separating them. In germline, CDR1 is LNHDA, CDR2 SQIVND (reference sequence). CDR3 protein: CASSITRTAANYGYTF. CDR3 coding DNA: TGTGCCAGTAGTATAACCCGTACAGCCGCTAACTATGGCTACACCTTC.

CDR3 sequence reads: CATSREVGESYGYTF. In DNA form, the CDR3 reads TGTGCCACCAGCAGAGAGGTCGGGGAATCCTATGGCTACACCTTC. The V call is TRBV15, the J call TRBJ1-2; no clear D. V lost 0 bases, J lost 4 bases, and 12 bases lay in between. The CDR3 consists of 15 residues. Germline CDR1 LNHNV, CDR2 YYDKDF (reference sequence).

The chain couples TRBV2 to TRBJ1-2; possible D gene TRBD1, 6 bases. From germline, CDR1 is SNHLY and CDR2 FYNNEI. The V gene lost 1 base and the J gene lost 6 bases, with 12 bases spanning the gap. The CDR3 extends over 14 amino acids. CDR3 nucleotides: TGTGCCAGCAGTGAAGTGGGCAGGGGAAATGGCTACACCTTC. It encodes CASSEVGRGNGYTF.

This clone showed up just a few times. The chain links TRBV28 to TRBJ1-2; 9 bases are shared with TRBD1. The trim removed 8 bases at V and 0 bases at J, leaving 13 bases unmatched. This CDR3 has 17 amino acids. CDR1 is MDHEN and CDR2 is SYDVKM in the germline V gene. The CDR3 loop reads CASGLTRDRETNYGYTF. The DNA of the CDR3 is TGTGCCAGCGGACTGACCCGGGACAGGGAAACTAACTATGGCTACACCTTC.

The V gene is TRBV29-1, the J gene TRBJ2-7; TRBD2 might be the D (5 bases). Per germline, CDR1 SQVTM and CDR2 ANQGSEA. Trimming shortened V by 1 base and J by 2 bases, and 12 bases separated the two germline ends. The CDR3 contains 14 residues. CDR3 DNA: TGCAGCGTTGAAGTGTCTAGCACAGCCTACGAGCAGTACTTC. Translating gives CSVEVSSTAYEQYF.

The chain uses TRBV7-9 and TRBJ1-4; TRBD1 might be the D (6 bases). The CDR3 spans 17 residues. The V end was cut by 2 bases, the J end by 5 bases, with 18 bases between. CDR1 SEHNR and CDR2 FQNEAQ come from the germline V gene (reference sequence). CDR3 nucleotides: TGTGCCAGCAGCTTAACTGAAGCGGGACACCAAAATGAAAAACTGTTTTTT. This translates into CASSLTEAGHQNEKLFF.

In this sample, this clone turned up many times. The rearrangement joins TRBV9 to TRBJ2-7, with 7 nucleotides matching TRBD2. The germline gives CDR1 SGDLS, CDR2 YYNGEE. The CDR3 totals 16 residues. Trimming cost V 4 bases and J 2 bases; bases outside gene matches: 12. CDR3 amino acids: CASSPRGSGATYEQYF. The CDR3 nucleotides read TGTGCCAGCAGCCCCCGGGGGAGCGGGGCTACCTACGAGCAGTACTTC.

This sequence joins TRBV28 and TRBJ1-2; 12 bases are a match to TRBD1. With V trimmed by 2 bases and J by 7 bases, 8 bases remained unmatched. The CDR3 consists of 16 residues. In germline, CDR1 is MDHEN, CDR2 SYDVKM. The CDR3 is CASSLGGGQGAIGYTF. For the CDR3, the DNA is TGTGCCAGCAGTTTAGGTGGGGGACAGGGGGCGATTGGCTACACCTTC.

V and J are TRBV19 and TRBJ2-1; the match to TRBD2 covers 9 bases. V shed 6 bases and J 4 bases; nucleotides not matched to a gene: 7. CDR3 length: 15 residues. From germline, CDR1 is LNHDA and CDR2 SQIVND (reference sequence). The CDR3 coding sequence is TGTGCCAGTAGGGTCGGGACTAGCCTATACAATGAGCAGTTCTTC. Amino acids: CASRVGTSLYNEQFF.

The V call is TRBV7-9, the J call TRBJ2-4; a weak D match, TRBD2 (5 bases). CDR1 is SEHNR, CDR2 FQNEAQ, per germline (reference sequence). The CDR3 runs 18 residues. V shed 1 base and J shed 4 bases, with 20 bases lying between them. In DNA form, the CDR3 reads TGTGCCAGCAGCTTAGGACCCCCGGGGTCAGCCGCTAAAAACATTCAGTACTTC. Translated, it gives CASSLGPPGSAAKNIQYF.

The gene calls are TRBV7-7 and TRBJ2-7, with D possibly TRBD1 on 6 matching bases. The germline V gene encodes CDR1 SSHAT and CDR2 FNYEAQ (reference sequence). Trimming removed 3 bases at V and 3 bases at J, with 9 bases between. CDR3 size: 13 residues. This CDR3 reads CASSLQGNYEQYF. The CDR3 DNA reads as TGTGCCAGCAGCTTGCAGGGGAACTACGAGCAGTACTTC.

The CDR3 nucleotides are TGTGCCAGCAGTCCATACTCCACTAGCGGCTCTATTCAAGAGACCCAGTACTTC. Its translation is CASSPYSTSGSIQETQYF. The chain couples TRBV4-2 to TRBJ2-5, with 8 bases fitting TRBD2. The CDR3 is 18 amino acids. V was clipped by 6 bases and J by 2 bases; unmatched bases: 17. Germline CDR1 LGHNA, CDR2 YNFKEQ.